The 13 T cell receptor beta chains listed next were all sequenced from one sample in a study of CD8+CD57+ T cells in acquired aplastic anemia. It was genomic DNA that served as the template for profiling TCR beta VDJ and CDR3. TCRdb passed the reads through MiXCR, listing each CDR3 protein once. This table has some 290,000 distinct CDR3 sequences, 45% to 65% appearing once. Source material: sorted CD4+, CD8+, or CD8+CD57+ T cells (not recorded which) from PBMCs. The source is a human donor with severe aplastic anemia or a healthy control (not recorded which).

CDR3 loop: CASSASDIGYTF. The CDR3 nucleotides are TGTGCCAGCAGCGCATCCGATATTGGCTACACCTTC. The chain combines TRBV7-8 with TRBJ1-2; the D is unclear. The CDR3 runs to 12 residues. With 5 bases removed from V and 7 bases from J, the gap between germline ends came to 11 bases. CDR1 is SGHVS, CDR2 FQNEAQ, per germline.

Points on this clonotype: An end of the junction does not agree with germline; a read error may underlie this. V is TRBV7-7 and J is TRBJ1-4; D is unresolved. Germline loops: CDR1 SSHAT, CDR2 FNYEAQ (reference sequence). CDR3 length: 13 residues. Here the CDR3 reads CASSLGRRRKLSF. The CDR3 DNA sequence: TGTGCTAGCAGCTTAGGGAGGCGAAGAAAACTGTCTTTT.

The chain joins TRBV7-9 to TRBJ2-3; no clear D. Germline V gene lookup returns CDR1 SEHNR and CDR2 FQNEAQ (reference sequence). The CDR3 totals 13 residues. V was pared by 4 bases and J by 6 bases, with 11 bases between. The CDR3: CASSSMPLDTQYF. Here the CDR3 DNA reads TGTGCCAGCAGCTCGATGCCGTTGGATACGCAGTATTTT.

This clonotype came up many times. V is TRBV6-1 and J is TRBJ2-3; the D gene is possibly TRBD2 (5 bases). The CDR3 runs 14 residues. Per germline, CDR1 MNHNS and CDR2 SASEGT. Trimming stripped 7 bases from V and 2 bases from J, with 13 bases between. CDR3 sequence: CASTEDWSTDTQYF. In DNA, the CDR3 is TGTGCCAGCACCGAGGACTGGTCCACAGATACGCAGTATTTT.

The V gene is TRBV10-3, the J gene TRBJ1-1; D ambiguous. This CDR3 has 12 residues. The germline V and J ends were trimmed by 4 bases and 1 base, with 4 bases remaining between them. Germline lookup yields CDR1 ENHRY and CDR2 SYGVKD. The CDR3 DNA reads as TGTGCCATCAGTGGCCAGAACACTGAAGCTTTCTTT. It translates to CAISGQNTEAFF.

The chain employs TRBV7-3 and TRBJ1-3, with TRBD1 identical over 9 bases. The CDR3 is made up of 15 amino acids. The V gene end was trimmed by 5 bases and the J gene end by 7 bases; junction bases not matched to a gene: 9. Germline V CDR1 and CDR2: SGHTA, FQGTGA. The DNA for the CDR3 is TGTGCCAGCAGCCCGGGACAGGGAAACGAGAACACCATATATTTT. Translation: CASSPGQGNENTIYF.

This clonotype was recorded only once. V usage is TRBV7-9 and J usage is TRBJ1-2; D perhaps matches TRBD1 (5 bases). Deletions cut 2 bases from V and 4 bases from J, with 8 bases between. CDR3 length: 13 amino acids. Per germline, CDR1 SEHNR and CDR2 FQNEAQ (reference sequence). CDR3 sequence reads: CASSLRTGYGYTF. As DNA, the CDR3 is TGTGCCAGCAGCTTAAGAACAGGCTATGGCTACACCTTC.

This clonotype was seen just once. The CDR3 DNA sequence: TGTGCCAGTAGTATACACGGGGCCTACGAGCAGTACTTC. Protein: CASSIHGAYEQYF. The chain has TRBV19 and TRBJ2-7, with a possible D match to TRBD2 (5 bases). Germline V gene data show CDR1 as LNHDA and CDR2 as SQIVND (reference sequence). V was pared by 2 bases and J by 2 bases, with 7 bases between. The CDR3 runs to 13 residues.

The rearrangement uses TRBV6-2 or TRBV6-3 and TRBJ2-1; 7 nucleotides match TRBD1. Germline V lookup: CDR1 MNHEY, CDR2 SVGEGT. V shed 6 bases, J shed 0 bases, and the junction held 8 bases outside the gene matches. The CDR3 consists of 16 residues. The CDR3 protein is CASSWDSYRSYNEQFF. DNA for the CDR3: TGTGCCAGCAGCTGGGACAGCTATCGCTCCTACAATGAGCAGTTCTTC.

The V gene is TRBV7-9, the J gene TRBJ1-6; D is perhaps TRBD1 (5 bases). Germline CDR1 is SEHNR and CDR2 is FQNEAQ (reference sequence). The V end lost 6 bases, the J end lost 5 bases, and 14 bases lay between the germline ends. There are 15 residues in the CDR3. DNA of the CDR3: TGTGCCAGCAGATATGGGACCGCCGATAATTCACCCCTCCACTTT. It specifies CASRYGTADNSPLHF.

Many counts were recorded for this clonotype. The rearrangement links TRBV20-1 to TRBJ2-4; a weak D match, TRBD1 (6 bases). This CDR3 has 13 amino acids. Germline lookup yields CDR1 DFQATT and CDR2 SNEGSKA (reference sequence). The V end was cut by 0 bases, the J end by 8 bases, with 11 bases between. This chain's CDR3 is CSAREDSSDIQYF. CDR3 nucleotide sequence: TGCAGTGCTAGAGAGGACAGTTCCGACATTCAGTACTTC.

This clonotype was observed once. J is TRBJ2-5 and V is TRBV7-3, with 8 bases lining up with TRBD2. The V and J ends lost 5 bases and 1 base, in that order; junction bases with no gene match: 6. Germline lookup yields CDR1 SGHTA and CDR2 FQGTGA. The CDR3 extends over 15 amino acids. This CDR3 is CASSQQTSAQETQYF. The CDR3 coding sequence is TGTGCCAGCAGCCAACAGACTAGCGCCCAAGAGACCCAGTACTTC.

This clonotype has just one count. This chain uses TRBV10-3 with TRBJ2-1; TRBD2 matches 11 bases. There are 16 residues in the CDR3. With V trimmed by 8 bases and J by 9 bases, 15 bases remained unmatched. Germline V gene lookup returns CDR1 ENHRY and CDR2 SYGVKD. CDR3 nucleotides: TGTGCCATCGCCCAAGGGAGTAGCGGGGGGGCAGGTGAGCAGTTCTTC. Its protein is CAIAQGSSGGAGEQFF.